This T cell receptor (beta chain) was sequenced during a study of T cells after yellow fever vaccination (dated by TCRdb to the late 2010s). Notes on the research overall: The SMART-Seq v4 Ultra Low Input RNA kit was used to prepare libraries from fractions with low cell numbers. To track T-cell clones before and after primary and booster YFV17D yellow fever vaccination, bulk TCR alpha and beta repertoires were sequenced longitudinally. Two healthy male donors, one aged 18 to 30 and one aged 30 to 39 years, made up the cohort. Blood samples were taken at several timepoints before and after primary and secondary immunization, and bulk PBMC replicates and cell subsets were isolated.

Beyond this particular receptor, the publication reports: The secondary T-cell response was weaker than the primary response but faster, peaking on day 5 instead of day 15. After the booster, most clones that had expanded after primary vaccination were detected again (roughly 95% of CD4 and 88% of CD8), suggesting broad maintenance of memory. The study included only two donors, which limits how far the findings can be generalized. Because abundant contaminating clonotypes from the bulk population could be contained in FACS-sorted repertoires, computational filtering was required. A small share of clonotypes was detected in both CD4 and CD8 compartments, with the overlap likely arising from convergent recombination.

This clonotype was seen more than once but under ten times. Its antigen has not been determined. Base qualities are missing; no much larger clone stands one base away. The sample's treatment or condition, from its label and the paper: live attenuated yellow fever vaccine strain. At every blood-draw timepoint, two biological replicates of bulk PBMCs were collected. A standard Ficoll-Paque protocol was used to isolate PBMCs from peripheral blood. TriZol was used to extract RNA from bulk PBMCs, CD4 and CD8 fractions, and dextramer-positive and dextramer-negative fractions. TCR cDNA was made using 5'RACE template switching, a step that added a universal primer site and unique molecular identifiers. Priming for cDNA synthesis came from both the TCR alpha and TCR beta constant segments. Libraries were amplified in two PCR steps, with sample barcodes and sequencing adapters added in the second step. Libraries were sequenced on Illumina HiSeq 2500 (2x100 bp) or NovaSeq (2x150 bp). Per the source publication's procedure: Reads were demultiplexed and collapsed into UMI consensus sequences with MIGEC, and V(D)J alignment was performed with MiXCR. Vaccine-responding clonotypes were defined with edgeR using replicate PBMC samples, requiring FDR below 0.01 and a log2 fold change above 5 up to day 15. Each bulk clonotype received a CD4 or CD8 identity based on whether the sequenced CD4 or CD8 repertoire contained that clonotype at higher abundance. TCRdb reprocessing: public reads trimmed at Q25 with fastp, clones called with MiXCR, in-frame beta chains kept. Rows are unified per CDR3 protein, each entry keeping the most common DNA and genes. The V and J calls here are based on TCRdb, not the publication. This sample gives a few hundred thousand distinct CDR3 sequences in total; around 10% of them show up just once. The ten largest make up less than 20% of the sample.

According to the germline V gene, CDR1 reads SGHRS and CDR2 reads YFSETQ. Measured from the cysteine to the phenylalanine, the CDR3 is 17 residues long. Just CDR3 DNA is preserved here, 51 bases in frame from base 1. V is reduced by 0 bases and J by 8 bases, leaving a spacing of 23 bases between them. The receptor was isolated from a man in his late teens or twenties who received the YFV17D yellow fever vaccine. The rearrangement joined TRBV5-1 to TRBJ1-2; the D segment could be TRBD1, given 5 matching bases. The sequences come from PBMCs, collected on the day of the first yellow fever vaccination. CDR3 reads: CASSLDPTAGTYDGYTF. The sequenced DNA is TGCGCCAGCAGCTTGGATCCGACAGCAGGGACCTATGACGGCTACACCTTC.